Below are 5 T cell receptor beta chains sequenced from a single sample in a study of cytomegalovirus exposure and HLA in healthy donors. In the PCR, 60 Vbeta and 13 Jbeta primers were used. Method: immunoSEQ multiplex PCR; TCRdb's copy keeps in-frame clones and lacks some. The data hold 170,000 or so clones, with roughly 79% observed a single time. Sequenced: PBMCs. These receptors all stem from a woman between 45 and 65 years old in good health and CMV-seropositive.

The chain uses TRBV5-1 and TRBJ1-1; 9 bases agree with TRBD1. The CDR3 extends over 14 amino acids. From germline, CDR1 is SGHRS and CDR2 YFSETQ. V was clipped by 4 bases and J by 3 bases; unmatched bases: 4. CDR3 coding DNA: TGCGCCAGCAGCCCAAGGACAGGGGACACTGAAGCTTTCTTT. Amino acid sequence: CASSPRTGDTEAFF.

The chain recombines TRBV7-9 with TRBJ1-2, with D possibly being TRBD1 (6 bases). The CDR3 sequence is 15 residues long. V dropped 2 bases and J dropped 0 bases, with 10 bases sitting between them. Per germline, CDR1 SEHNR and CDR2 FQNEAQ (reference sequence). CDR3 region: CASSLLQGANYGYTF. CDR3 in DNA: TGTGCCAGCAGCTTATTACAGGGCGCTAACTATGGCTACACCTTC.

The CDR3 spells CASSLTGMNTEAFF. CDR3 bases: TGTGCCAGCAGCCTGACAGGGATGAACACTGAAGCTTTCTTT. V gene TRBV2 combines with J gene TRBJ1-1, with 7 nucleotides matching TRBD1. The CDR3 is 14 amino acids. With V trimmed by 6 bases and J by 0 bases, 4 bases remained unmatched. CDR1 and CDR2 (germline): SNHLY, FYNNEI.

The chain carries TRBV4-3 and TRBJ2-3, with 9 nucleotides matching TRBD2. Per the germline V gene, CDR1 is LGHNA and CDR2 is YSLEER. The trim removed 4 bases at V and 5 bases at J, leaving 10 bases unmatched. This CDR3 is built from 16 residues. CDR3 sequence reads: CASSPRTSVTGDTQYF. CDR3 DNA: TGCGCCAGCAGCCCACGGACTAGCGTTACCGGAGATACGCAGTATTTT.

This rearrangement joins TRBV9 to TRBJ2-5; TRBD2 matches 8 bases. With V trimmed by 7 bases and J by 5 bases, 16 bases remained unmatched. Germline V gene data show CDR1 as SGDLS and CDR2 as YYNGEE. The CDR3 runs to 16 residues. The chain's CDR3 is CASAAGMGLEGETQYF. DNA for the CDR3: TGTGCCAGCGCAGCTGGTATGGGACTAGAGGGGGAGACCCAGTACTTC.